The sequence of this TCR beta chain was determined in a study of CD8+ T cells in alopecia areata. Study results and limitations: Clonality exceeded that of normal scalp in lesional scalp, most notably in alopecia totalis/universalis.

Investigators isolated RNA and reverse transcribed it into cDNA to act as the sequencing template. TCRdb's table, derived via immunoSEQ multiplex PCR, lists solely in-frame clones and lacks some. The data contain roughly 150,000 clones, 50% to 60% of them seen just once; the ten biggest clones take up about 4.3%. CDR3 length: 15 residues. From germline, CDR1 is GTSNPN and CDR2 SVGIG (reference sequence). With V trimmed by 0 bases and J by 7 bases, 10 bases remained unmatched. A note on this clone: Antigen: not known.

The clonotype originates from a human donor in good health. Material for sequencing was CD4+ T cells sorted from blood. V gene TRBV30 combines with J gene TRBJ1-2; 8 nucleotides match TRBD1. CDR3 amino acids: CAWSVWGQALRGYTF. The CDR3 bases are TGTGCCTGGAGTGTATGGGGACAGGCACTACGTGGCTACACCTTC.